This T cell receptor (beta chain) came from a study of cytomegalovirus exposure and HLA in healthy donors (dated by TCRdb to 2017 to 2019). About the investigation overall: According to an earlier analysis of 587 of the donors, 150 million to 200 million T cells yielded roughly 100 million unique TCR beta sequences and around 280 Gb of sequence data. Four or five DR-DQ haplotypes were treated as single units for association and clustering because of strong linkage in the cohort. In addition to the first cohort of roughly 700 subjects, a separate validation cohort of 120 different subjects was used. HLA typing covered class I and class II loci at four-digit resolution. The study was designed to test whether signatures of past pathogen exposure could be identified by cataloging public T cell receptors. A later genetic analysis took genome-wide SNP genotypes for about 65% of the 666 donors and used that subset as a discovery cohort. Every repertoire in the discovery cohort had been generated on one and the same sequencing platform. Alongside the repertoire data, information on donor age, sex, ethnicity and CMV serostatus was compiled. In a later analysis, previously published TCR beta repertoires from more than 500 donors were re-analyzed and high-resolution HLA genotyping was added so that TCR occurrence patterns could be studied. An earlier analysis of some 500 of the donors used high-throughput TCR beta sequencing to judge whether each TCR beta V gene segment behaved as functional or pseudogenic. An early release that covered 640 HLA-typed donors contained approximately 300 gigabases of sequencing data and 85 million to 100 million unique TCR sequences. To predict cytomegalovirus infection status, the study brought together high-throughput TCR immunosequencing, statistical association of individual TCRs with disease status, and machine learning. Rather than using new phenotypic data, the later analysis identified candidate immune exposures from TCR beta sequences and from how often those sequences occurred across donors. On average, roughly 250,000 unique TCR beta nucleotide sequences were sequenced per donor among some 430 genotyped donors of the cohort, with 15% to 20% of those sequences being non-productive. Among the approximately 430 genotyped donors, approximately 77% belonged to the genetic ancestry cluster associated with self-reported Caucasian donors. The T cell repertoires of 700 or so subjects were profiled by immunosequencing and related to cytomegalovirus serostatus. Typing coverage differed by locus: A, B, C, DRB1 and DQB1 were typed in about 629-630 donors, DQA1 in about 500, DPA1 in roughly 590, and DPB1 in 450 to 480. The paper's findings and limits, for the study overall: In an earlier analysis of about 600 of the donors, most TCR beta V segments appeared in productive rearrangements about 87% or about 30% of the time, broadly matching IMGT annotations. The only immune exposure information available for the cohort was CMV serostatus. This cohort had only TCR beta chains sequenced, and the lack of alpha or paired-chain data limited which features could be detected. The classifier was reported to diagnose cytomegalovirus status with high specificity and sensitivity in both the original and validation cohorts. At a false discovery rate of 0.05, a later analysis linked some 18,000 TCR beta sequences to specific HLA alleles. The authors suggested that the approach could potentially be generalized to other disease states and immunological phenotypes. A further reported finding was that TCR beta sequences accurately predicted the HLA-A and HLA-B alleles for most subjects in the first cohort. A later genetic analysis reported fewer N-insertions in productive TCRs among donors in an Asian-associated ancestry cluster than the roughly 700-donor mean. Three of the identified cytomegalovirus-associated TCR beta chains were confirmed in vitro to be specific for cytomegalovirus antigens. Because HLA typing was missing for some donors at each locus, association tests included only the typed subset. Sequencing depth was assumed to be roughly uniform across donors in the presence/absence analyses, though that assumption may not hold. Linkage disequilibrium might explain the correlated functional status among segregating V segments, but an unknown experimental factor could not be excluded. When HLA alleles, especially DR and DQ, strongly co-occurred, TCR associations were difficult to assign to individual alleles. In a later genetic analysis, a missense DCLRE1C variant was associated with V-gene and J-gene trimming of TCR beta chains, and the association was replicated in an independent cohort. A group of highly shared sequence variants was considered likely to be a technical artifact of the sequencing pipeline. A later analysis reported that several top co-occurrence clusters appeared linked to parvovirus B19, influenza, CMV and Epstein-Barr virus. A later analysis found that TCR association rates varied across HLA loci, with DRB1 alleles showing the most associated TCRs and HLA-C alleles the fewest. Because counts were too low, about 15 rarely observed V segments, including chromosome 9 orphons, were left out of the earlier analysis of a few hundred of the donors. Compared with equally common non-associated chains, HLA-associated TCR beta chains in a later analysis were more clonally expanded and had lower generation probabilities. A total of 150 or so TCR beta chains were listed by the study as associated with cytomegalovirus. Most CMV-associated TCR beta chains appeared to be HLA-restricted in a later analysis, and the HLA associations seemed to be driven largely by CMV exposure. While some public TCRs were present in many individuals, most TCR sequences turned up only very rarely across donors.

Of note for this clone: Its recognized antigen is unknown. There are no base qualities to consult, and no much larger clone falls within one base.

The cohort comprised 670 or so healthy bone marrow donors. Cohort members were all nominally healthy when sampled, although unrecorded immune exposures were likely present. The donor tested CMV seronegative, placing the donor among the 350 or so seronegative members of the cohort. A peripheral blood sample was provided by each donor, and peripheral blood mononuclear cells were used for TCR beta sequencing. The Qiagen DNeasy Blood Extraction Kit was used to extract genomic DNA from the blood cell samples. The library was produced with the immunoSEQ multiplex PCR assay. For the multiplex PCR, a mixture combining 60 forward primers for TCR Vbeta segments and 13 reverse primers for TCR Jbeta segments was used. Amplification of the CDR3 region of rearranged TCR beta genes was performed with a multiplex PCR assay on genomic DNA. The amplified TCR beta libraries were sequenced on the Illumina HiSeq System as 87-base-pair reads. The authors' analysis ran thus. A later analysis tallied 75 million to 95 million unique TCR beta chains across the 700 or so repertoires, and approximately 9.9 million of those chains were shared by two or more donors. A nearest-neighbor algorithm error-corrected the raw reads and collapsed the reads into unique sequences, merging closely related sequences to remove PCR and sequencing errors. Alignment of CDR3 sequences to IMGT reference sequences was used to assign V, D and J gene segments. For a sequence to be retained, at least a six-nucleotide match to both a V gene segment and a J gene segment was required. Rearrangements were called productive when the CDR3 lacked stop codons and stayed in frame with V and J; all others were non-productive. CDR3 was defined by IMGT convention, running from the second conserved V-encoded cysteine to the conserved J-encoded phenylalanine. The earlier analysis of about 610 of the donors excluded sequences that lacked an unambiguous match to a single V gene segment. An earlier analysis of a few hundred of the donors classified V segments as functional when productive rearrangements were above 56.7% and as segregating when the standard deviation between donors was above 5%. A statistical classification framework was developed to diagnose cytomegalovirus status using the catalog of TCR beta chain sequences. V and J gene assignment, in a later analysis, came from comparing TCR nucleotide sequences with IMGT/GENE-DB human TR gene sequences. Using the TCRdist pipeline, a later analysis assigned CDR3 sequences along with most-parsimonious VDJ recombination scenarios. In a later analysis, each TCR beta chain was defined by its CDR3 amino acid sequence together with its V-gene family, and reads without a unique V-gene family were excluded. A later analysis removed 450 to 600 highly shared, low-generation-probability nucleotide sequences to deal with suspected cross-contamination and a sequencing artifact. In a later analysis, a clonal expansion index for each public chain was calculated from normalized within-repertoire ranks of inferred template counts. A later analysis computed generation probabilities with a VDJ recombination model fitted to out-of-frame rearrangements, and checked the results against IGoR. In a later analysis, hypergeometric tests were used to score TCR-TCR, TCR-HLA and TCR-CMV co-occurrence, with a repertoire-size bias correction applied to TCR pairs. False discovery rates were estimated in a later analysis by permuting HLA or CMV assignments 20 times. In a later analysis, co-occurring TCRs were grouped with DBSCAN, and TCRdist sequence similarity was added when clustering was performed within HLA-allele-positive subsets. Co-occurrence clustering excluded repertoires with fewer than 30,000 or more than 120,000 public chains, plus five with anomalous nucleotide sharing. TCRdb holds this immuneACCESS table with in-frame rearrangements only. Some clones are missing; in checked studies, unresolved V genes explain under half, and the rest has no known cause. V and J calls and clone size are those listed in that table; D and trimming were worked out from the DNA. The table for this sample lists around 53,000 clones; approximately 73% of them were counted only once. The leading ten clones occupy around 3.1% of the sample.

Sequencing was performed on PBMCs. The source of this sequence is a man in his late teens or twenties in good health and CMV-seronegative.

Read as DNA, the sequence is TGTGCCAGCAGTCGAGGGGGCGGCTACACCTTC. Protein translation: CASSRGGGYTF. The sequence joins TRBV6-5 to TRBJ1-2; 7 bases in between match TRBD1. For this chain, trimming is 5 bases at the V end and 8 bases at the J end, and the number of junction bases without a gene match is 2. From cysteine to phenylalanine, the CDR3 is 11 amino acids long. Just CDR3 DNA is preserved here, 33 bases in frame from base 1. CDR1 and CDR2 (MNHEY, SVGAGI) derive from the germline V gene.